A selection of T cell receptor beta chains follows, all from one sample in a study of response to subunit inactivated influenza vaccine. In TCRdb, the RT-PCR reads were re-called with MiXCR into one record per CDR3 protein. Here the sample spans approximately 530,000 distinct CDR3 sequences, about an eighth being singletons. This material consisted of PBMCs from blood, taken roughly 48 days after vaccination. The receptors were sampled from a man aged 50-60 years who received an inactivated influenza vaccine. Both conserved end residues are part of each CDR3. D genes are given only for firm matches. The size of a clone is reported for some rows only, either as once, few or many, or as a class for expanded clones.

clone_size	d_call	v_call	j_call	cdr3_nt	cdr3_aa
many	NA	TRBV6-2/TRBV6-3	TRBJ1-5	TGTGCCAGCAAACAAGGAGAGGGCGTCGGCAATCAGCCCCAGCATTTT	CASKQGEGVGNQPQHF
once	TRBD2	TRBV28	TRBJ2-7	TGTGCCAGCAGGCCGGGGACTAGCGGGAACTACGAGGAGTACTTC	CASRPGTSGNYEEYF
many	TRBD1	TRBV12-3/TRBV12-4	TRBJ2-2	TGTGCCAGCAGCACCTACGGGGACAGGGGGCTCGGGGAGCTGTTTTTT	CASSTYGDRGLGELFF
few	TRBD1	TRBV18	TRBJ1-1	TGTGCCAGCTCACCACCGTCAGGGGGGGGAACTGAAGCTTTCTTT	CASSPPSGGGTEAFF
NA	TRBD2	TRBV29-1	TRBJ2-5	TGCAGCGTTGATGGGAGGGGCCGGTACCAAGAGACCCAGTACTTC	CSVDGRGRYQETQYF
NA	NA	TRBV9	TRBJ2-7	TGTGCCAGCAGCGTAGGGACGGGGGCCGGCGTTTACGAGCAGTACTTC	CASSVGTGAGVYEQYF
many	NA	TRBV7-2	TRBJ2-7	TGTGCCAGCAGCTTATCCCAGAAACCCTACGAGCAGTACTTC	CASSLSQKPYEQYF
few	TRBD2	TRBV12-3/TRBV12-4	TRBJ2-1	TGTGCCAGCAGTACTCTAGCGGGGGGCGCCGTGTGGTTCTTC	CASSTLAGGAVWFF
NA	NA	TRBV18	TRBJ2-5	TGTGCCAGCTCACCCAAATGGGGAACCCAAGAGACCCAGTACTTC	CASSPKWGTQETQYF
NA	NA	TRBV20-1	TRBJ2-7	TGCAGTGCTCAATCGGACCTTTACGAGCAGTACTTC	CSAQSDLYEQYF
NA	NA	TRBV5-1	TRBJ2-3	TGCGCCAGCAGCCCGCGACAGATTCTCACAGATACGCAGTATTTT	CASSPRQILTDTQYF
many	TRBD2	TRBV6-2/TRBV6-3	TRBJ2-3	TGTGCCAGCAGTGAGCGGGGGGCGATAACAGATACGCAGTATTTT	CASSERGAITDTQYF
few	NA	TRBV3-1	TRBJ1-6	TGTGCCAGCAGCCAAGGACAGAGCCATAATTCACCCCTCCACTTT	CASSQGQSHNSPLHF
many	TRBD2	TRBV7-9	TRBJ2-5	TGTGCCAGCAGCTCACTAGCGGAAGAGACCCAGTACTTC	CASSSLAEETQYF
few	NA	TRBV7-8	TRBJ1-5	TGTGCCAGCAGCTCGGGACGGGACGGAGTGGAGGTTGTCCAGCCCCAGCATTTT	CASSSGRDGVEVVQPQHF
NA	NA	TRBV7-9	TRBJ2-1	TGTGCCAGCAGCCAAAATTCCTACAATGAGCAGTTCTTC	CASSQNSYNEQFF
NA	NA	TRBV7-8	TRBJ2-1	TGTGCCAGCAGAAGGCGTACCCCCTACAATGAGCAGTTCTTC	CASRRRTPYNEQFF
few	TRBD2	TRBV28	TRBJ2-3	TGTGCCAGCAGTATGCTGGGACTAGCGGGTAGCACAGATACGCAGTATTTT	CASSMLGLAGSTDTQYF
few	TRBD2	TRBV7-3	TRBJ2-3	TGTGCCAGCAGCGCTAGCGGGCTTAGCACAGATACGCAGTATTTT	CASSASGLSTDTQYF
NA	NA	TRBV12-3/TRBV12-4	TRBJ1-3	TGTGCCAGCAGTATCATAAACACCATATATTTT	CASSIINTIYF
NA	NA	TRBV6-2/TRBV6-3	TRBJ1-1	TGTGCCAGCAGTTCGTCAGGAGCTTACACTGAAGCTTTCTTT	CASSSSGAYTEAFF
NA	NA	TRBV4-3	TRBJ1-1	TGCGCCAGCAGCCAAGCTAGGAACACTGAAGCTTTCTTT	CASSQARNTEAFF
NA	TRBD1	TRBV11-2	TRBJ2-2	TGTGCCAGCAGCCCGGGACAGTCCGGGGAGCTGTTTTTT	CASSPGQSGELFF
NA	TRBD1	TRBV11-2	TRBJ2-4	TGTGCCAGCAGTCGAATGGGGTTTTGGACAGGGGAAAACATTCAGTACTTC	CASSRMGFWTGENIQYF
NA	NA	TRBV6-5	TRBJ2-1	TGTGCCACATGGGCCATCTACAATGAGCAGTTCTTC	CATWAIYNEQFF
many	NA	TRBV14	TRBJ2-1	TGTGCCAGCAGCCTAGCCCCAGGGAGTAATGAGCAGTTCTTC	CASSLAPGSNEQFF
few	NA	TRBV5-1	TRBJ2-1	TGCGCCAGCAGCTTTGGGTCCGCCGGGGAGGAGCAGTTCTTC	CASSFGSAGEEQFF
few	NA	TRBV6-5	TRBJ1-6	TGTGCCAGCAGTTACCAAGGACAGCCTGCCCTGAATTCACCCCTCCACTTT	CASSYQGQPALNSPLHF
few	NA	TRBV20-1	TRBJ1-5	TGCAGTGCCAGGGGCAGGGACCATCAGCCCCAGCATTTT	CSARGRDHQPQHF
NA	NA	TRBV20-1	TRBJ2-1	TGCAGTGCCCCTAGCCCGGATAGGAATGAGCAGTTCTTC	CSAPSPDRNEQFF
many	TRBD2	TRBV7-9	TRBJ2-1	TGTGCCAGCAGCTCTGGGAGGGACTCCTACAATGAGCAGTTCTTC	CASSSGRDSYNEQFF
many	TRBD1	TRBV20-1	TRBJ1-1	TGCAGTGCTGGGACAGGGAGGACTGAAGCTTTCTTT	CSAGTGRTEAFF
many	TRBD1	TRBV15	TRBJ2-3	TGTGCCACCAGCAGAGATCGCGGACAGGGGAGGAATACGCAGTATTTT	CATSRDRGQGRNTQYF
many	TRBD2	TRBV5-1	TRBJ2-3	TGCGCCAGCAGCATGCGGACTAGCGGGATCACAGATACGCAGTATTTT	CASSMRTSGITDTQYF
many	NA	TRBV7-9	TRBJ2-5	TGTGCCAGCAGCTCGTTAGAGACCCAGTACTTC	CASSSLETQYF
few	NA	TRBV12-3/TRBV12-4	TRBJ2-1	TGTGCCAGCAGTTTTGTGACCGGGAGCTACAATGAGCAGTTCTTC	CASSFVTGSYNEQFF
many	NA	TRBV5-1	TRBJ2-2	TGCGCCAGCAGCGTATATTATAGTGAGAACACCGGGGAGCTGTTTTTT	CASSVYYSENTGELFF
few	TRBD2	TRBV5-8	TRBJ2-7	TGTGCCAGCAGCTTCGGGGGGTACTCCTACGAGCAGTACTTC	CASSFGGYSYEQYF
NA	NA	TRBV10-3	TRBJ2-1	TGTGCCATCAGCCCCAACCTGGATGAGCAGTTCTTC	CAISPNLDEQFF
NA	TRBD2	TRBV3-1	TRBJ2-1	TGTGCCAGCAGCCAGTCGGGGGCTAGCGGGAGTGGGGATCATGAGCAGTTCTTC	CASSQSGASGSGDHEQFF